This is a list of T cell receptor beta chains from one sample in a study of T cell responses to AZD1222 COVID-19 vaccine. Measured with immunoSEQ multiplex PCR; TCRdb has only the in-frame clones, and not every one. The sample lists over 150,000 clones; roughly 94% were seen once. The sample was peripheral blood, taken on day 0 of MenACWY control vaccination. All receptors come from an adult in good health. CDR3s include the opening cysteine and the closing phenylalanine or tryptophan. The D gene is left open where the match is weak. Clone size is stated in some rows and not others, as once, few, many or a class when expanded.

>-|TRBV19|-|TRBJ1-5
TGTGCCAGTAACCAGGACGGTCAGCCCCAGCATTTT
CASNQDGQPQHF
>TRBD2|TRBV10-3|-|TRBJ2-7
TGTGCCATCGCTAGCGGTGACTACGAGCAGTACTTC
CAIASGDYEQYF
>-|TRBV6-5|-|TRBJ1-5
TGTGCCAGCAATAAGGGTATGGCCAATCAGCCCCAGCATTTT
CASNKGMANQPQHF
>-|TRBV18|-|TRBJ1-2
TGTGCCAGCTCACCAAGGTTACGTAGGGTCGACGGCTACACCTTC
CASSPRLRRVDGYTF
>TRBD2|TRBV7-8|-|TRBJ2-5
TGTGCCAGCAGCCGGACTAGCGTTCAAGAGACCCAGTACTTC
CASSRTSVQETQYF
>-|TRBV7-9|-|TRBJ1-2
TGTGCCAGCAGCGGGGATGCTATTGGCTACACCTTC
CASSGDAIGYTF
>-|TRBV7-3|-|TRBJ2-2
TGTGCCAGCAGCCCAGGGCGGACCGGGGAGCTGTTTTTT
CASSPGRTGELFF
>-|TRBV9|-|TRBJ1-1
TGTGCCAGCAGCCCACGTCAGGGCGGCGGCACTGAAGCTTTCTTT
CASSPRQGGGTEAFF
>-|TRBV28|-|TRBJ1-1
TGTGCCAGCAGGTTACCTCAGGTCTCCACTGAAGCTTTCTTT
CASRLPQVSTEAFF
>-|TRBV5-4|-|TRBJ2-3
TGTGCCACACGGCCGACCCGAGGGACGGCACCGGGTACGCAGTATTTT
CATRPTRGTAPGTQYF
>-|TRBV7-2|-|TRBJ2-1
TGTGCCAGCAGCTTAAGACGGGAGAATGAGCAGTTCTTC
CASSLRRENEQFF
>-|TRBV6-6|-|TRBJ1-3
TGTGCCAGCAGGGGACGGCTCTCTGGAAACACCATATATTTT
CASRGRLSGNTIYF
>TRBD1|TRBV6-5|once|TRBJ1-2
TGTGCCACCCGACAGGGGGCGCTGCGTGGCTACACCTTC
CATRQGALRGYTF
>-|TRBV20-1|-|TRBJ2-5
TGCAGTGCTAGACAGGAGACCCAGTACTTC
CSARQETQYF
>TRBD2|TRBV6-5|-|TRBJ2-3
TGTGCCAGCGGGGGGGAGTTTAGCACAGATACGCAGTATTTT
CASGGEFSTDTQYF
>-|TRBV3-1/TRBV3-2|once|TRBJ1-2
TGTGCCAGCAGCCAAGATCTCAGGAACTATGGCTACACCTTC
CASSQDLRNYGYTF
>TRBD2|TRBV7-6|-|TRBJ2-1
TGTGCCAGCAGCTCCGCGGCTAGCGGGAGTTGGGGTGAGCAGTTCTTC
CASSSAASGSWGEQFF
>TRBD2|TRBV11-3|-|TRBJ2-1
TGTGCCAGCAGCGCCATACAAGCGGGAGCGAGGAATGAGCAGTTCTTC
CASSAIQAGARNEQFF
>-|TRBV2|-|TRBJ1-5
TGTGCCAGCAGCAAGAGTAATAGCAATCAGCCCCAGCATTTT
CASSKSNSNQPQHF
>-|TRBV6-1|-|TRBJ1-1
TGTGCCAGCACCGAGACCACTGAAGCTTTCTTT
CASTETTEAFF
>-|TRBV18|-|TRBJ1-3
TGTGCCAGCTCACCGAGGACGGACCCTGGAAACACCATATATTTT
CASSPRTDPGNTIYF
>-|TRBV7-6|-|TRBJ2-1
TGTGCCAGCAGCCCAGGGGCGGTAACCTACAATGAGCAGTTCTTC
CASSPGAVTYNEQFF
>TRBD2|TRBV7-2|-|TRBJ2-1
TGTGCCAGCAGCGTAGACGGGGGAGGGCGTTACAATGAGCAGTTCTTC
CASSVDGGGRYNEQFF
>-|TRBV4-3|once|TRBJ2-7
TGCGCCAGCAGCCGGGACATGCTCTCCTACGAGCAGTACTTC
CASSRDMLSYEQYF
>-|TRBV27|-|TRBJ1-1
TGTGCCAGCCGGACAGAGAACACTGAAGCTTTCTTT
CASRTENTEAFF
>-|TRBV28|-|TRBJ1-6
TGTGCCAGCAGTTTTAGGCAGAACTCACCCCTCCACTTT
CASSFRQNSPLHF
>-|TRBV5-1|-|TRBJ2-1
TGCGCCAGCAGCCCGTCCCTAGGTAACAATGAGCAGTTCTTC
CASSPSLGNNEQFF
>-|TRBV7-2|once|TRBJ1-1
TGTGCCAGCAGCTTAAGGTTAATGAGTCAGGGGAACACTGAAGCTTTCTTT
CASSLRLMSQGNTEAFF
>-|TRBV5-6|-|TRBJ2-7
TGTGCCAGCAGCCGCCAGGGCTACGAGCAGTACTTC
CASSRQGYEQYF